Listed below are T cell receptor beta chains from one sample, sequenced in a study of cytomegalovirus exposure and HLA in healthy donors. The data were produced by immunoSEQ multiplex PCR, yet TCRdb's version contains in-frame clones alone and is incomplete. The sample shows some 150,000 clones, just under 90% of them seen only once. Sequencing was done on a sample of PBMCs. The receptor source for this set is a woman in her thirties in good health and CMV-seronegative. Each CDR3 is given with its conserved first and last residue. The D gene is left open where the match is weak. Some rows have no size entry. The others give once, few or many, or a class for an expanded clone.

j_gene	v_gene	d_gene	abundance	CDR3aa	CDR3nt
TRBJ2-2	TRBV29-1	.	.	CSVLQGSGELFF	TGCAGCGTTCTACAGGGTAGCGGGGAGCTGTTTTTT
TRBJ1-4	TRBV5-6	TRBD1	.	CASSRTGTEKLFF	TGTGCCAGCAGCCGGACAGGGACTGAAAAACTGTTTTTT
TRBJ1-2	TRBV21-1	.	.	CASSKRSGNGYTF	TGTGCCAGCAGCAAAAGGTCGGGGAACGGCTACACCTTC
TRBJ1-1	TRBV5-8	TRBD1	.	CASSLARDRAEAFF	TGTGCCAGCAGCTTGGCCAGGGACAGGGCTGAAGCTTTCTTT
TRBJ2-1	TRBV10-3	TRBD2	.	CAISESEAGGNYNEQFF	TGTGCCATCAGTGAGTCTGAGGCGGGGGGGAACTACAATGAGCAGTTCTTC
TRBJ2-7	TRBV2	.	.	CASTLYEQYF	TGTGCCAGCACCCTCTACGAGCAGTACTTC
TRBJ2-5	TRBV5-1	.	.	CASSLVGDQETQYF	TGCGCCAGCAGCTTGGTCGGGGACCAAGAGACCCAGTACTTC
TRBJ2-6	TRBV6-1	TRBD1	.	CAITGAPSGANVLTF	TGTGCCATAACAGGGGCCCCCTCTGGGGCCAACGTCCTGACTTTC
TRBJ2-2	TRBV6-1	.	few	CASTGKIDTGELFF	TGTGCCAGCACCGGGAAGATCGACACCGGGGAGCTGTTTTTT
TRBJ1-4	TRBV28	.	.	CASSPRKRENEKLFF	TGTGCCAGCAGTCCTCGGAAGCGGGAAAATGAAAAACTGTTTTTT
TRBJ2-1	TRBV27	.	.	CASSGTLTYNEQFF	TGTGCCAGTTCCGGGACTTTGACCTACAATGAGCAGTTCTTC
TRBJ2-1	TRBV6-1	.	few	CASRRASDVGGQFF	TGTGCCAGCCGTCGGGCTTCCGATGTCGGGGGGCAGTTCTTC
TRBJ2-7	TRBV27	.	.	CASSVAGGSYEQYF	TGTGCCAGCAGCGTAGCTGGGGGGAGCTACGAGCAGTACTTC
TRBJ1-3	TRBV5-8	.	.	CASSLTAGNTIYF	TGTGCCAGCAGCCTGACTGCTGGAAACACCATATATTTT
TRBJ1-5	TRBV18	.	.	CASSPQGPEGNQPQHF	TGTGCCAGCTCACCTCAAGGCCCAGAGGGCAATCAGCCCCAGCATTTT
TRBJ2-5	TRBV7-9	.	.	CASSPGHLKETQYF	TGTGCCAGCAGCCCGGGACACTTAAAAGAGACCCAGTACTTC
TRBJ1-2	TRBV20-1	.	.	CSARQTYGYTF	TGCAGTGCTCGACAGACCTATGGCTACACCTTC
TRBJ2-3	TRBV7-8	TRBD2	once	CASSLAGGIGTDTQYF	TGTGCCAGCAGCCTCGCGGGGGGGATAGGCACAGATACGCAGTATTTT
TRBJ2-2	TRBV15	.	.	CATSRDRGSNTGELFF	TGTGCCACCAGCAGAGATCGCGGGTCAAACACCGGGGAGCTGTTTTTT
TRBJ2-5	TRBV25-1	.	.	CASSEYRGETQYF	TGTGCCAGCAGTGAATACCGAGGGGAGACCCAGTACTTC
TRBJ1-6	TRBV7-9	.	.	CASSLTNSPLHF	TGTGCCAGCAGCTTAACAAATTCACCCCTCCACTTT
TRBJ1-1	TRBV19	TRBD1	.	CASRLGQGPTEAFF	TGTGCCAGTAGGCTAGGACAGGGGCCCACTGAAGCTTTCTTT
TRBJ2-1	TRBV4-3	TRBD2	.	CASSQGSGPSYNEQFF	TGCGCCAGCAGCCAAGGTAGCGGGCCCTCCTACAATGAGCAGTTCTTC
TRBJ1-3	TRBV25-1	.	few	CASRTGGRGNTIYF	TGTGCCAGCAGGACAGGAGGCCGGGGAAACACCATATATTTT
TRBJ2-7	TRBV5-5	TRBD1	.	CASSYGQGAYEQYF	TGTGCCAGCAGTTACGGACAGGGGGCCTACGAGCAGTACTTC
TRBJ1-2	TRBV7-9	TRBD1	.	CASSLERGQGYTF	TGTGCCAGCAGCTTAGAAAGGGGGCAGGGCTACACCTTC
TRBJ1-2	TRBV5-1	TRBD1	.	CASSQEPGQAPLYGYTF	TGCGCCAGCAGCCAGGAACCGGGACAGGCCCCGCTCTATGGCTACACCTTC
TRBJ2-1	TRBV5-6	.	.	CASSLDLAQGVINEQFF	TGTGCCAGCAGCTTGGACCTGGCACAGGGAGTCATCAATGAGCAGTTCTTC
TRBJ2-5	TRBV7-2	.	.	CASSQIQGHQETQYF	TGTGCCAGCAGCCAGATCCAGGGTCACCAAGAGACCCAGTACTTC
TRBJ2-2	TRBV5-4	.	.	CASSLWAPGHTGELFF	TGTGCCAGCAGCCTGTGGGCTCCAGGGCACACCGGGGAGCTGTTTTTT
TRBJ1-6	TRBV27	.	.	CASSLGGSNSPLHF	TGTGCCAGCAGTTTAGGGGGCAGCAATTCACCCCTCCACTTT
TRBJ2-1	TRBV5-1	TRBD2	few	CASRGGGDFSSYNEQFF	TGCGCCAGCAGGGGTGGGGGGGACTTTTCCTCCTACAATGAGCAGTTCTTC
TRBJ1-5	TRBV30	TRBD1	.	CAWSLDRGRNQPQHF	TGTGCCTGGAGCCTGGACAGGGGCCGGAATCAGCCCCAGCATTTT
TRBJ1-2	TRBV25-1	TRBD1	.	CASAASGQAYGYTF	TGTGCCAGCGCTGCCTCAGGACAGGCCTATGGCTACACCTTC
TRBJ2-7	TRBV18	TRBD1	.	CASSPAGQGFYEQYF	TGTGCCAGCTCACCTGCGGGACAGGGGTTTTACGAGCAGTACTTC
TRBJ1-1	TRBV7-6	TRBD1	.	CASSLGTGGSTEAFF	TGTGCCAGCAGCTTGGGGACAGGGGGGAGCACTGAAGCTTTCTTT
TRBJ2-7	TRBV7-2	TRBD1	.	CASSKGGQSYEQYF	TGTGCCAGCAGCAAAGGGGGACAGTCCTACGAGCAGTACTTC